This T cell receptor (beta chain) was captured by sequencing in a study of beta chain features in type 1 diabetes. Regarding the study as a whole: Shorter TCRB CDR3s, moderately but significantly so, were found in Type 1 diabetes patients in all four CD4+ subsets.

On this clone: Its antigen is not identified.

The entirety of the isolated RNA underwent reverse transcription, so expressed TCRB transcripts were sequenced. Clones were read by immunoSEQ multiplex PCR, and TCRdb kept only the in-frame ones, dropping some. The sample lists some 190,000 clones, approximately 8.4% occurring once. The germline V and J ends were trimmed by 4 bases and 1 base, with 15 bases remaining between them. The CDR3 extends over 16 amino acids. Germline CDR1 SGDLS, CDR2 YYNGEE. Input material: central memory CD4+ T cells from blood. This sequence was found in a man aged 18 to 29 with type 1 diabetes. The chain combines TRBV9 with TRBJ2-1, with D perhaps matching TRBD1 (5 bases). The CDR3: CASSPSDIPSYNEQFF. The CDR3 coding sequence is TGTGCCAGCAGCCCTTCGGACATCCCTTCCTACAATGAGCAGTTCTTC.